The entry below gives a single T cell receptor beta chain sequence along with its context. No antigen is known for it. Germline V lookup: CDR1 SGHAT, CDR2 FQDESV (reference sequence). The CDR3 covers 14 residues. V was clipped by 5 bases and J by 7 bases; unmatched bases: 8. This specimen comes from a study of PD-1 blockade in mismatch repair-deficient tumors. Study overall: Patients had approximately 12 mismatch repair-deficient cancer types, all previously treated and progressing. Notes on the study in general: Tumor-resident clones, often absent from pretreatment blood, expanded after pembrolizumab and then contracted.

Assay used: immunoSEQ multiplex PCR; TCRdb lists only in-frame clones, some missing. The table records tens of thousands of clones, approximately 81% of them present only once. The rearrangement uses TRBV11-1 and TRBJ2-1, with 7 bases that match TRBD1. Material: peripheral blood, obtained 12 weeks after starting pembrolizumab. This TCR was sampled from an adult with mismatch repair-deficient cancer. Here the CDR3 DNA reads TGTGCCAGCAGCGAGAGACAGGGTGGGAATGAGCAGTTCTTC. It specifies CASSERQGGNEQFF.